This TCR beta chain is drawn from a study of identical twins (dated by TCRdb to 2016 to 2017). Context from the whole study: The study deep-sequenced TCR alpha and beta repertoires from monozygotic twins, unrelated adults of various ages and cord blood to test whether fetal clonotypes persist. To rule out contamination, replicate twin experiments were performed at different times with different library preparation protocols. General findings and caveats noted by the study authors: Zero-insertion analyses could be partly confounded by invariant T cells such as MAIT and iNKT, though diverse VJ usage argued against such confounding for most clonotypes. Because the same donors could not be followed over many years, conclusions were based on cross-sectional statistical analysis. Excess twin sharing in beta out-of-frame sequences was weaker because fewer shared sequences lowered the signal-to-noise ratio. Fewer insertions were carried by abundant cord blood beta clonotypes, a similar but weaker trend appeared in young adult naive repertoires, and no such trend appeared in memory repertoires. Out-of-frame TCR alpha sharing in monozygotic twins was systematically underestimated by recombination models, whereas sharing between unrelated individuals was in agreement with the recombination models. Out-of-frame TCR alpha sequences shared between twins showed an excess of low generation-probability sequences compared with coincidental sharing between unrelated individuals.

As encoded in the germline V gene (reference sequence), CDR1 is MNHEY while CDR2 is SMNVEV. Spanning cysteine to phenylalanine, the CDR3 consists of 13 amino acids. Only the CDR3 DNA is retained, 39 bases long and in frame from the first base. The V end loses 7 bases and the J end loses 5 bases, and a stretch of 14 bases separates them. On this clonotype itself: It lacks a known antigen. Base quality data are lacking; no much larger clone is found one base away.

Libraries were made using 5' RACE. Sequencing took place on an Illumina HiSeq 2000. A universal primer binding site was introduced by template switching, and a unique molecular identifier was present in the final cDNA, enabling accurate counting of TCR cDNA molecules. Specific primers in the conserved constant-segment region were used to synthesize first-strand cDNA for the TCR alpha and beta chains. To control for contamination, each cDNA library was double barcoded with a SMART-Mk sample barcode plus Illumina barcodes. TruSeq adapter sequences and Illumina sample barcodes were added in two successive PCR steps. Sequencing of the TCR alpha and beta cDNA libraries was done on the Illumina HiSeq platform using custom primers. On the study's bioinformatics: Unique molecular identifiers were extracted from raw reads with MiGEC, and CDR3 positions were determined with MiXCR. For each individual, recombination models were inferred using an EM algorithm with the repgenHMM and IGoR tools. The analysis of shared clonotypes was done with the tcR package in R, with sharing normalized by the product of cloneset sizes. To study raw recombination without the effects of thymic and clonal selection, out-of-frame nonproductive sequences were analyzed. TCRdb reprocessed the public reads (quality trimming at Q25 with fastp, clone calling with MiXCR) and kept in-frame beta chains. When rows share a CDR3 protein, they turn into one entry using the most common DNA and genes. It is TCRdb's table, rather than the study itself, that gives the V and J calls and clone size. The sample yields approximately 890,000 distinct CDR3 sequences; 9% to 15% were counted once. The top ten hold 1.5% to 2% of the sample.

Every donor was a healthy Caucasian. The twin cohort comprised three pairs of female monozygotic twins, all aged about 18 to 29 years. Peripheral blood mononuclear cells were used as the source from which RNA for TCR libraries was isolated. These same records also appear under a second study, on yellow fever vaccine responses in identical twins. The second source states: According to the authors, in identical twins the way T cells responded to vaccination appeared partly convergent and partly personalized. In the study, vaccine-responding T cell clones were precisely tracked in identical twins.

The sequence joins TRBV27 to TRBJ2-5, with the D gene too uncertain to name. The sample was PBMCs. This clonotype was sampled from a woman younger than 35 in good health. The nucleotides are TGTGCCAGCACCCTGCTGGGGATGGAGACCCAGTACTTC. The encoded protein is CASTLLGMETQYF.